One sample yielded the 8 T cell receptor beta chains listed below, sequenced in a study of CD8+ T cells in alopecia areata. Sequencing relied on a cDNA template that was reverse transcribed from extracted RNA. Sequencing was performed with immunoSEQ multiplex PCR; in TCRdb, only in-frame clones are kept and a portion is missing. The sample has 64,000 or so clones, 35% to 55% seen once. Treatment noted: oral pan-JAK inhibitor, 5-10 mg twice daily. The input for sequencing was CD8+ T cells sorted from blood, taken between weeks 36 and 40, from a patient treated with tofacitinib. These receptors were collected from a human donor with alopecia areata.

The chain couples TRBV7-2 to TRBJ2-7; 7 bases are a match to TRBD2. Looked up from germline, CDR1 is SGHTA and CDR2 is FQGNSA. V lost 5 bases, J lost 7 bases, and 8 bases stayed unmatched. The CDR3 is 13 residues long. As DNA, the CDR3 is TGTGCCAGCAGCCCGCGGGGGTCAGAGGAGCAGTACTTC. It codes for CASSPRGSEEQYF.

CDR3 amino acids: CASSVVGTGQGTDTQYF. CDR3 DNA sequence: TGTGCCAGCAGCGTAGTTGGGACGGGACAGGGCACAGATACGCAGTATTTT. The chain carries TRBV9 and TRBJ2-3, with 8 bases lining up with TRBD1. The CDR3 length is 17 residues. Trimming at V came to 0 bases and at J to 1 base, leaving 7 bases not matched to a gene. Germline V gives CDR1 SGDLS, CDR2 YYNGEE.

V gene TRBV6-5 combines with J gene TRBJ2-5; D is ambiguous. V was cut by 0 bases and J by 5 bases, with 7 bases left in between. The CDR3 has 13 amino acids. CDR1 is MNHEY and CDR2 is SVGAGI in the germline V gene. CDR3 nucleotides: TGTGCCAGCAGTTACTCAGGGTCTGAGACCCAGTACTTC. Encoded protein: CASSYSGSETQYF.

In nucleotides, the CDR3 is TGCAGCGTTCGTCGGGGGCTTGGAGATACGCAGTATTTT. Its protein product is CSVRRGLGDTQYF. This chain links TRBV29-1 with TRBJ2-3, with D perhaps matching TRBD1 or TRBD2 (6 bases each). From germline, CDR1 is SQVTM and CDR2 ANQGSEA. V was shortened by 5 bases and J by 5 bases, with 14 bases between the two germline ends. The CDR3 is 13 residues long.

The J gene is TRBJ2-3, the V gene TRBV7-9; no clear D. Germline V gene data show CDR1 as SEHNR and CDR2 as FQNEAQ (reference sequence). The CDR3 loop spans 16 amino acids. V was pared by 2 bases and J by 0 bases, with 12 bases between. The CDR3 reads CASSLNPLSSTDTQYF. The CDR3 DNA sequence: TGTGCCAGCAGCTTAAATCCTCTTTCAAGCACAGATACGCAGTATTTT.

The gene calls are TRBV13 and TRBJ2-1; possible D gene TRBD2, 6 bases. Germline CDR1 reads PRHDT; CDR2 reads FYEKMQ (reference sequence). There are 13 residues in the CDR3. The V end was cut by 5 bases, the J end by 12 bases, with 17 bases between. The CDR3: CASSPGTFPGQFF. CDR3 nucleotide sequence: TGTGCCAGCAGCCCAGGGACTTTCCCGGGGCAGTTCTTC.

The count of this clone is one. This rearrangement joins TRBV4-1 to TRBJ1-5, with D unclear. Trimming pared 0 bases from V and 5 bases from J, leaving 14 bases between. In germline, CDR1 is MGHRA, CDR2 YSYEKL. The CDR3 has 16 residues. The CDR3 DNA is TGCGCCAGCAGCCAAGACGCTCTTGGATTGGATCAGCCCCAGCATTTT. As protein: CASSQDALGLDQPQHF.

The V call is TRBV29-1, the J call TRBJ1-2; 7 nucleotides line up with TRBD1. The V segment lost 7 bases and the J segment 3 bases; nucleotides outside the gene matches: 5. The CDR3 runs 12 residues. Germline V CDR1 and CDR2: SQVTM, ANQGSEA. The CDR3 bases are TGCAGCGCACTCGGGACAGACTATGGCTACACCTTC. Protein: CSALGTDYGYTF.